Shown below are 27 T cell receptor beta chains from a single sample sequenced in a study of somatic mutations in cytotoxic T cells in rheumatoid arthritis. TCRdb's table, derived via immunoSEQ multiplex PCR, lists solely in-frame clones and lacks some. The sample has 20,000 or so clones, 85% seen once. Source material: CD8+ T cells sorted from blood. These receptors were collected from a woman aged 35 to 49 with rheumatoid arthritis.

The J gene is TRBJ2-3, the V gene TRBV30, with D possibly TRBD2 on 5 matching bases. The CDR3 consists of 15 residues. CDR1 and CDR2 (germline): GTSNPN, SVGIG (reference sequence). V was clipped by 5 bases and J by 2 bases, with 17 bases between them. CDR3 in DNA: TGTGCCTGGGATAGCGTTTCGGGAATCACAGATACGCAGTATTTT. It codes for CAWDSVSGITDTQYF.

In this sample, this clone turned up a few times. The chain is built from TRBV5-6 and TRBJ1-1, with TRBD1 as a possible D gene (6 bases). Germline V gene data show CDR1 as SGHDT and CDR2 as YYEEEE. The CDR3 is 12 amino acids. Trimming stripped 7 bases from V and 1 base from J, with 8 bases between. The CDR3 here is CASLGANTEAFF. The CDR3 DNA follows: TGTGCCAGCCTGGGGGCGAACACTGAAGCTTTCTTT.

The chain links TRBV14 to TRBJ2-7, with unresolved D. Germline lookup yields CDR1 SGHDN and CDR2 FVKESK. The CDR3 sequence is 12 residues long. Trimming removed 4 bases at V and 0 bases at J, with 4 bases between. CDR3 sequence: CASSLSSYEQYF. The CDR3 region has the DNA TGTGCCAGCAGCCTGAGCTCCTACGAGCAGTACTTC.

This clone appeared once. CDR3 sequence: CASTASPLSPSTDTQYF. The CDR3 DNA is TGCGCCAGCACCGCAAGCCCCCTAAGTCCGAGCACAGATACGCAGTATTTT. This chain uses TRBV5-1 with TRBJ2-3; D not resolved. The CDR3 covers 17 residues. In germline, CDR1 is SGHRS, CDR2 YFSETQ. The V gene lost 6 bases and the J gene lost 0 bases, with 20 bases spanning the gap.

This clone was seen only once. CDR3 sequence (DNA): TGTGCCAGCAGTAGGCAGGGTGGCACCGGGGAGCTGTTTTTT. Its protein is CASSRQGGTGELFF. The V and J genes are TRBV7-3 and TRBJ2-2; maybe TRBD1 (5 bases). Germline assignment: CDR1 SGHTA and CDR2 FQGTGA. CDR3 length equals 14 residues. The V end was cut by 6 bases, the J end by 4 bases, with 12 bases between.

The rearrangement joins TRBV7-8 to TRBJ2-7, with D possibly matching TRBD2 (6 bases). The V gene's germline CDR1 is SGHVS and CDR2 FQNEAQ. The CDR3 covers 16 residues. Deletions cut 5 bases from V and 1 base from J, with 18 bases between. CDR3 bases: TGTGCCAGCAGCCCAATGGAGGAGGGATTGTCCTACGAGCAGTACTTC. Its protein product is CASSPMEEGLSYEQYF.

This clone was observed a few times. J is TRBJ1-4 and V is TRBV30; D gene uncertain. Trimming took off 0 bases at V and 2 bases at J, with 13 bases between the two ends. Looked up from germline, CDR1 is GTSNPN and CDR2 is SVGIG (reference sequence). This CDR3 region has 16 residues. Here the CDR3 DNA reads TGTGCCTGGAGTGTAGGTATTGAGGGTACTAATGAAAAACTGTTTTTT. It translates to CAWSVGIEGTNEKLFF.

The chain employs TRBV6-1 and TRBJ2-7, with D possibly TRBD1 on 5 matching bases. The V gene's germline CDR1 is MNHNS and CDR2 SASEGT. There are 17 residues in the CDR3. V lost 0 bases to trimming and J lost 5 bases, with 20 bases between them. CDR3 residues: CASSEATGLGRTHEQYF. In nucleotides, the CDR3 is TGTGCCAGCAGTGAAGCGACGGGTTTGGGGCGAACCCACGAGCAGTACTTC.

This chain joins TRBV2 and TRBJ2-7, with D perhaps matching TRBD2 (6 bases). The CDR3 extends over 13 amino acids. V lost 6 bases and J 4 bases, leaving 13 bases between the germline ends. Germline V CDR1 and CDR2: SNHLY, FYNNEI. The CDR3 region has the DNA TGTGCCAGCAGGGGGATAGCGGCATACGAGCAGTACTTC. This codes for CASRGIAAYEQYF.

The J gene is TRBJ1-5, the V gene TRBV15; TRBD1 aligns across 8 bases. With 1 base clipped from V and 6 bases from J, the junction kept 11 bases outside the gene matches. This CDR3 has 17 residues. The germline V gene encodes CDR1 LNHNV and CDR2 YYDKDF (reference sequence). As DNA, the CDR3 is TGTGCCACCAGCAGAGCGACAGGGGAGTGGAAAAGTCAGCCCCAGCATTTT. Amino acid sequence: CATSRATGEWKSQPQHF.

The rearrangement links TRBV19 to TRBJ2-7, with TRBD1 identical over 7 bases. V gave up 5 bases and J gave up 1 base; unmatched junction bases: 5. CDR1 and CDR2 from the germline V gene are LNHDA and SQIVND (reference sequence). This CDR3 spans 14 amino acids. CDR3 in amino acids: CASSGEQGSYEQYF. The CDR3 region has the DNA TGTGCCAGTAGTGGTGAACAGGGGTCCTACGAGCAGTACTTC.

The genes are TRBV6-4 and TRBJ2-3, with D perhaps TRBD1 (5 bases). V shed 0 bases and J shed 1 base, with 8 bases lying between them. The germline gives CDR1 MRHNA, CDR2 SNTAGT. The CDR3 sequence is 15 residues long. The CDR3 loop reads CASSDSQGGTDTQYF. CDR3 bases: TGTGCCAGCAGTGACTCGCAGGGTGGCACAGATACGCAGTATTTT.

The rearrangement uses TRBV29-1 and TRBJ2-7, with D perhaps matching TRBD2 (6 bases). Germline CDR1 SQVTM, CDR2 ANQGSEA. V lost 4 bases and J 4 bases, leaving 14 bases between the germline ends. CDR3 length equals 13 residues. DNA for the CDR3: TGCAGCGTTGGCGGGACCCCGGGGTACGAGCAGTACTTC. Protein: CSVGGTPGYEQYF.

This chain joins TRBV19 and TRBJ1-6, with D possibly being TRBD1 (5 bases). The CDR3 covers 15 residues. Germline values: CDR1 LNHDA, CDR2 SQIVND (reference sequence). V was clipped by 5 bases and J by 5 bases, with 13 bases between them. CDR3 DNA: TGTGCCAGTAGTCCCTTTATAGGGGATAATTCACCCCTCCACTTT. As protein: CASSPFIGDNSPLHF.

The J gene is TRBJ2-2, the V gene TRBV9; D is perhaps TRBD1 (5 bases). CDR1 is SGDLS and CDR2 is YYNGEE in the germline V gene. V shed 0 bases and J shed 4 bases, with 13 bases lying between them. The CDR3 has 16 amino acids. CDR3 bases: TGTGCCAGCAGCGTAGCCGACAGCCCCAGCACCGGGGAGCTGTTTTTT. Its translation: CASSVADSPSTGELFF.

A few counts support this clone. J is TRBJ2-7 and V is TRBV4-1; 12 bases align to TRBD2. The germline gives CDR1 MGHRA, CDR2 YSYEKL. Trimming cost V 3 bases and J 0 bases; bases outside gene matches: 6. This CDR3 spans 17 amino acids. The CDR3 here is CASSHPGLAGSSYEQYF. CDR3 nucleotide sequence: TGCGCCAGCAGCCACCCAGGACTAGCGGGATCCTCCTACGAGCAGTACTTC.

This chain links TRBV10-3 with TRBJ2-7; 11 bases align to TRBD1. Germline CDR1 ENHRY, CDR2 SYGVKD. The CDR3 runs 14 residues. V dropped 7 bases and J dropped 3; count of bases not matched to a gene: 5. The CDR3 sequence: CAITEGQGGYEQYF. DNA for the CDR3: TGTGCCATCACCGAGGGACAGGGGGGCTACGAGCAGTACTTC.

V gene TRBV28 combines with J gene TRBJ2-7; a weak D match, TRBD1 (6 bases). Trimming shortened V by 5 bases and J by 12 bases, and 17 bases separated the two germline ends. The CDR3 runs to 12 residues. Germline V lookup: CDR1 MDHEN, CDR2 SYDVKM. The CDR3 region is CASSPDRQDGYF. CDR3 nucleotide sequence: TGTGCCAGCAGTCCTGATCGACAGGACGGGTACTTC.

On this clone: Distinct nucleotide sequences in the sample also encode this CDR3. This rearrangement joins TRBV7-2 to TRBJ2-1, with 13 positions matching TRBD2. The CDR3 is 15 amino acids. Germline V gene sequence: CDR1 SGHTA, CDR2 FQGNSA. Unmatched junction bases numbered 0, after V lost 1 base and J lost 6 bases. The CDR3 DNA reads TGTGCCAGCAGCTTAGGACTAGCGGGAGGCAATGAGCAGTTCTTC. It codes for CASSLGLAGGNEQFF.

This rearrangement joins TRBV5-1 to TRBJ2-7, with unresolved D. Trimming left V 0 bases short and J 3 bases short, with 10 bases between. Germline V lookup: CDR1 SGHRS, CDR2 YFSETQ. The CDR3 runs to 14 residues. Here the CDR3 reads CASSLGLVGYEQYF. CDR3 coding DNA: TGCGCCAGCAGCTTGGGACTGGTTGGCTACGAGCAGTACTTC.

The CDR3 DNA reads TGTGCCAGCAGCTTGCCGCCAAGGAGGGAGCAGTACTTC. This encodes CASSLPPRREQYF. The chain joins TRBV11-2 to TRBJ2-5, with D maybe TRBD2 (6 bases). Trimming removed 3 bases at V and 11 bases at J, with 16 bases between. The CDR3 has 13 amino acids. The germline V gene encodes CDR1 SGHAT and CDR2 FQNNGV. Full variable domain (remainder filled in from reference TRBV11-2 and TRBJ2-5): EAGVAQSPRYKIIEKRQSVAFWCNPISGHATLYWYQQILGQGPKLLIQFQNNGVVDDSQLPKDRFSAERLKGVDSTLKIQPAKLEDSAVYLCASSLPPRREQYFGPGTRLLVL.

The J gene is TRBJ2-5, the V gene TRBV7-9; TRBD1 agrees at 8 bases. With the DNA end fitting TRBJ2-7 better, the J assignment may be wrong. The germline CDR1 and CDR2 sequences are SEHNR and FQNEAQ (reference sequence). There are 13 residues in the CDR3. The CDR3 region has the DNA TGTGCCAGCAGCCCGGGACAGGTGTACGAGCAGTACTTC. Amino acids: CASSPGQVYEQYF.

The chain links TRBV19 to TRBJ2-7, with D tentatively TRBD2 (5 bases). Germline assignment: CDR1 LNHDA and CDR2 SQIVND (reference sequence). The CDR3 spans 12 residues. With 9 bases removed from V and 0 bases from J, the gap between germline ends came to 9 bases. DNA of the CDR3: TGTGCCAGCCATGGGAGCTCCTACGAGCAGTACTTC. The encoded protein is CASHGSSYEQYF.

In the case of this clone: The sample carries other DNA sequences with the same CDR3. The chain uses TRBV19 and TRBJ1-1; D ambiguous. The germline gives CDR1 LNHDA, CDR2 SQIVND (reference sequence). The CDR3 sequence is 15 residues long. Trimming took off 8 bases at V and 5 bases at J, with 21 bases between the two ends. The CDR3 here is CASPPGKRSWTEAFF. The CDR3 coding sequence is TGTGCCAGTCCCCCGGGAAAAAGAAGTTGGACTGAAGCTTTCTTT.

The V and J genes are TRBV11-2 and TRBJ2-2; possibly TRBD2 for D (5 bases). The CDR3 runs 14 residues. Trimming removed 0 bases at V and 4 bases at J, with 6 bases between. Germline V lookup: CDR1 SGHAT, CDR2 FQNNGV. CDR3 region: CASSLEGATGELFF. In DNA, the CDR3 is TGTGCCAGCAGCTTAGAGGGAGCCACCGGGGAGCTGTTTTTT.

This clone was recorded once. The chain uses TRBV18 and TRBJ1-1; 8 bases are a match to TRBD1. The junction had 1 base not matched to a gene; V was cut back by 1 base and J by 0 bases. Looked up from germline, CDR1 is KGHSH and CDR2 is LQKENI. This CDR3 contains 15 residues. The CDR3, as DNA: TGTGCCAGCTCACCACAGACAGGGGTGAACACTGAAGCTTTCTTT. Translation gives CASSPQTGVNTEAFF.

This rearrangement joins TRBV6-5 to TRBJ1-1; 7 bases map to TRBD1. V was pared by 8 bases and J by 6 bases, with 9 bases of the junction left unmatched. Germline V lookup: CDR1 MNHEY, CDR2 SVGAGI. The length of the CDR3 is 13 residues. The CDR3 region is CASLDRVRAEAFF. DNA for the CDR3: TGTGCCAGCCTCGACAGGGTGAGGGCTGAAGCTTTCTTT.